This T cell receptor (beta chain) derives from a study of T cells in Graves' hyperthyroidism and ophthalmopathy. Broader study findings: The model predicted ophthalmopathy a median around 6.5 months before onset.

In this sample, this clonotype turned up many times. Its antigen is unknown. The investigators amplified TCR beta CDR3 regions from RNA transcripts. The TCR CDR3 first-round RT-PCR relied on the HTBI primer set. Each CDR3 protein is one row after TCRdb ran MiXCR on the multiplex PCR reads. The table includes approximately 420,000 distinct CDR3 sequences, roughly 13% detected once. Patients with uncontrolled infections, other autoimmune diseases, pregnancy or lactation were excluded. Germline V CDR1 and CDR2: SQVTM, ANQGSEA. The V segment lost 6 bases and the J segment 0 bases; nucleotides outside the gene matches: 17. There are 18 residues in the CDR3.

The sequencing input was blood. The source of this sequence is a woman younger than 35 with Graves' hyperthyroidism. The V and J genes are TRBV29-1 and TRBJ1-1; 9 nucleotides align to TRBD1. CDR3 region: CSVGGQGLGWGMNTEAFF. The CDR3 DNA sequence: TGCAGCGTGGGGGGACAGGGCCTCGGGTGGGGTATGAACACTGAAGCTTTCTTT.